A selection of T cell receptor beta chains follows, all from one sample in a study of cytomegalovirus exposure and HLA in healthy donors. Method: immunoSEQ multiplex PCR; TCRdb's copy keeps in-frame clones and lacks some. Of around 98,000 clones detected, around 70% appear once; the ten largest clones hold 2% to 2.5%. The sequencing input was PBMCs. The source is a man aged 50 or older in good health and CMV-seronegative. Each CDR3 is given with its conserved first and last residue. Fields, in order: J gene, V gene, clone size, D gene, CDR3 protein, CDR3 DNA. D genes are given only for firm matches. Where a row states a size, it is once, few, many or the class of an expanded clone; other rows omit it.

>TRBJ1-1|TRBV7-2|.|TRBD1
CASSPSRDRGLKGTEAFF
TGTGCCAGCAGCCCTTCCCGAGACAGGGGGCTTAAGGGCACTGAAGCTTTCTTT
>TRBJ2-5|TRBV7-9|.|.
CASTSVRAKQTQYF
TGTGCCAGCACCTCGGTCAGGGCTAAGCAGACCCAGTACTTC
>TRBJ2-1|TRBV7-6|.|TRBD1
CASSLMTGEIYNEQFF
TGTGCCAGCAGCTTAATGACAGGGGAAATCTACAATGAGCAGTTCTTC
>TRBJ1-5|TRBV19|once|.
CATKGQGRQPQHF
TGTGCCACCAAAGGGCAGGGCCGCCAGCCCCAGCATTTT
>TRBJ1-1|TRBV4-3|.|.
CASSQAWGHTEAFF
TGCGCCAGCAGCCAAGCTTGGGGGCACACTGAAGCTTTCTTT
>TRBJ2-5|TRBV5-1|.|TRBD1
CASSRDRVPRETQYF
TGCGCCAGCAGCCGGGACAGGGTTCCAAGGGAGACCCAGTACTTC
>TRBJ1-1|TRBV11-3|few|.
CASSPIDRLDTEAFF
TGTGCCAGCAGCCCGATTGACAGGTTGGACACTGAAGCTTTCTTT
>TRBJ1-1|TRBV5-4|.|TRBD1
CASSSDRVNTEAFF
TGTGCCAGCAGCAGTGACAGGGTGAACACTGAAGCTTTCTTT
>TRBJ1-5|TRBV28|.|.
CASSFEWYQPQHF
TGTGCCAGCAGTTTTGAGTGGTATCAGCCCCAGCATTTT
>TRBJ2-5|TRBV4-3|few|TRBD2
CASSHPGGETQYF
TGCGCCAGCAGCCACCCCGGGGGGGAGACCCAGTACTTC